The T cell receptor (beta chain) under discussion was sequenced for a study of CD8+ T cells in alopecia areata. Turning to the study itself: Treatment with tofacitinib (6 to 18 months) was followed by 6 months off drug.

Trimming took off 4 bases at V and 2 bases at J, with 13 bases between the two ends. Germline V CDR1 and CDR2: GTSNPN, SVGIG (reference sequence). This CDR3 spans 14 amino acids. Sequencing templates came from extracted RNA that was reverse transcribed into cDNA. The table came from immunoSEQ multiplex PCR; TCRdb's copy has only in-frame clones and leaves some out. The sample lists about 91,000 clones, roughly 47% occurring once. Sequencing was performed on CD4+ T cells sorted from blood. The TCR was taken from a human donor with alopecia areata. The gene calls are TRBV30 and TRBJ2-3, with D perhaps matching TRBD1 or TRBD2 (6 bases each). The CDR3, as DNA: TGTGCCTGGAATGGGGGGCGAATCACAGATACGCAGTATTTT. This translates into CAWNGGRITDTQYF.